The 18 T cell receptor beta chains below all came from one sample that was sequenced in a study of shared clonotypes between healthy human individuals. TCRdb keeps only in-frame clones here, not all; method: immunoSEQ multiplex PCR. Here the sample spans about 700,000 clones, approximately 79% being singletons. The sample taken for sequencing was memory CD4+ T cells sorted from blood. Indicated subset: CD45RA-negative fraction. The receptors here all came from a woman in her 30s in good health.

The chain couples TRBV18 to TRBJ1-1, with 10 nucleotides matching TRBD1. The trim removed 1 base at V and 4 bases at J, leaving 3 bases unmatched. The germline V gene encodes CDR1 KGHSH and CDR2 LQKENI. The CDR3 runs 15 residues. CDR3 amino acids: CASSPLDRGFTEAFF. Here the CDR3 DNA reads TGTGCCAGCTCACCACTGGACAGGGGGTTCACTGAAGCTTTCTTT.

V gene TRBV7-5 combines with J gene TRBJ2-3. TRBV7-5 is marked as a pseudogene. The CDR3 contains 16 residues. The CDR3 nucleotides read TGTGTCAGAAGCAAAAGAGAACGGGACAGCACAGATACGCAGTATTTT. It is translated as CVRSKRERDSTDTQYF.

The J gene is TRBJ2-7, the V gene TRBV14; D uncertain. V was shortened by 1 base and J by 1 base, with 11 bases between the two germline ends. Germline V gene sequence: CDR1 SGHDN, CDR2 FVKESK. The CDR3 consists of 15 residues. The CDR3 DNA reads as TGTGCCAGCAGCCAAGGAAAGGGATTGTCCTACGAGCAGTACTTC. It codes for CASSQGKGLSYEQYF.

This sequence joins TRBV7-6 and TRBJ2-6; D is unclear. The CDR3 is made up of 18 amino acids. V was pared by 2 bases and J by 2 bases, with 16 bases between. CDR1 is SGHVS and CDR2 is FNYEAQ in the germline V gene. CDR3 loop: CASSLTGRSLAGANVLTF. CDR3 in DNA: TGTGCCAGCAGCTTAACTGGACGGTCTTTAGCTGGGGCCAACGTCCTGACTTTC.

This chain links TRBV28 with TRBJ2-3, with 12 nucleotides matching TRBD2. Trimming removed 3 bases from V and 4 bases from J; junction bases left unmatched: 5. This CDR3 is 16 amino acids long. In germline, CDR1 is MDHEN, CDR2 SYDVKM. Here the CDR3 reads CASSFASGRAPDTQYF. The CDR3 DNA sequence: TGTGCCAGCAGTTTTGCTAGCGGGAGGGCCCCAGATACGCAGTATTTT. The complete variable domain, with remaining parts taken from reference TRBV28 and TRBJ2-3, reads DVKVTQSSRYLVKRTGEKVFLECVQDMDHENMFWYRQDPGLGLRLIYFSYDVKMKEKGDIPEGYSVSREKKERFSLILESASTNQTSMYLCASSFASGRAPDTQYFGPGTRLTVL.

The sample holds a few counts of this clone. CDR3 DNA: TGTGCCAGCAGCACAAGGACGGACAATGAGCAGTTCTTC. Its translation: CASSTRTDNEQFF. This chain uses TRBV7-8 with TRBJ2-1; D gene ambiguous. The V gene lost 5 bases and the J gene lost 5 bases, with 10 bases spanning the gap. The CDR3 runs 13 residues. The germline CDR1 and CDR2 sequences are SGHVS and FQNEAQ.

As DNA, the CDR3 is TGTGCCAGCAAGCGCGGGCGGAACACCGGGGAGCTGTTTTTT. Translated: CASKRGRNTGELFF. V usage is TRBV19 and J usage is TRBJ2-2; D might be TRBD2 (5 bases). V gave up 9 bases and J gave up 1 base, with 12 bases separating them. From germline, CDR1 is LNHDA and CDR2 SQIVND (reference sequence). The CDR3 consists of 14 residues.

The V and J genes are TRBV7-6 and TRBJ1-3; D uncertain. CDR1 and CDR2 (germline): SGHVS, FNYEAQ. V lost 6 bases, J lost 4 bases, and 13 bases lay in between. The CDR3 extends over 14 amino acids. In DNA, the CDR3 is TGTGCCAGCAGTCGGACCCTTGGAGGAAACACCATATATTTT. This sequence encodes CASSRTLGGNTIYF.

V usage is TRBV29-1 and J usage is TRBJ2-1, with 8 bases aligning to TRBD2. The CDR3 length is 14 residues. CDR1 and CDR2 (germline): SQVTM, ANQGSEA. The trim removed 5 bases at V and 4 bases at J, leaving 7 bases unmatched. The CDR3 protein is CSVFLAGTYNEQFF. The CDR3, as DNA: TGCAGCGTTTTCCTAGCGGGTACTTACAATGAGCAGTTCTTC.

In its sample, this clone was seen many times. The CDR3 here is CASSSDRDQPQHF. DNA for the CDR3: TGTGCCAGCAGCTCGGACAGGGATCAGCCCCAGCATTTT. The chain is built from TRBV5-8 and TRBJ1-5, with 8 bases lining up with TRBD1. The ends lost 3 bases at V and 5 bases at J; junction bases unmatched: 1. This CDR3 spans 13 amino acids. Germline CDR1 reads SGHTS; CDR2 reads YDEGEE. The complete variable domain, with remaining parts taken from reference TRBV5-8 and TRBJ1-5, reads EAGVTQSPTHLIKTRGQQATLRCSPISGHTSVYWYQQALGLGLQFLLWYDEGEERNRGNFPPRFSGRQFPNYSSELNVNALELEDSALYLCASSSDRDQPQHFGDGTRLSIL.

The chain has TRBV6-5 and TRBJ1-1, with D hard to call. The germline gives CDR1 MNHEY, CDR2 SVGAGI. The CDR3 extends over 11 amino acids. Trimming pared 4 bases from V and 8 bases from J, leaving 8 bases between. The CDR3 is CASSSALEAFF. CDR3 bases: TGTGCCAGCAGTTCAGCGCTAGAAGCTTTCTTT.

The V gene is TRBV19, the J gene TRBJ2-2; 12 bases map to TRBD2. J gave up 5 bases and V 7 bases, and 5 bases lay outside the gene matches. Germline loops: CDR1 LNHDA, CDR2 SQIVND (reference sequence). This CDR3 has 15 amino acids. CDR3 coding DNA: TGTGCCAGTATGGGGGGACTAGCGGGTACCGGGGAGCTGTTTTTT. Encoded protein: CASMGGLAGTGELFF.

This chain links TRBV5-1 with TRBJ1-1; D is ambiguous. Germline lookup yields CDR1 SGHRS and CDR2 YFSETQ. The ends were cut back, 7 bases at V and 10 bases at J, with 11 bases in the middle. The CDR3 is 10 amino acids. CDR3 in DNA: TGCGCCAGCCATGGGGTGTCAGCTTTCTTT. It encodes CASHGVSAFF.

The V gene is TRBV2, the J gene TRBJ2-2; perhaps TRBD1 as D (6 bases). Germline V gene sequence: CDR1 SNHLY, CDR2 FYNNEI. The CDR3 has 13 residues. Trimming stripped 8 bases from V and 4 bases from J, with 11 bases between. The CDR3 sequence: CASGRTVTGELFF. CDR3 DNA sequence: TGTGCCAGCGGGCGGACAGTCACCGGGGAGCTGTTTTTT.

The rearrangement uses TRBV19 and TRBJ1-5; perhaps TRBD1 as D (5 bases). The CDR3 contains 15 residues. Trimming cost V 5 bases and J 9 bases, with 20 bases left between them. Germline CDR1 is LNHDA and CDR2 is SQIVND (reference sequence). The CDR3 reads CASSESRAGNSPQHF. The CDR3 DNA reads TGTGCCAGTAGTGAGTCCAGGGCCGGTAATTCGCCCCAGCATTTT. The variable domain in full, completed from reference TRBV19 and TRBJ1-5, reads DGGITQSPKYLFRKEGQNVTLSCEQNLNHDAMYWYRQDPGQGLRLIYYSQIVNDFQKGDIAEGYSVSREKKESFPLTVTSAQKNPTAFYLCASSESRAGNSPQHFGDGTRLSIL.

The chain links TRBV5-8 to TRBJ2-3; D unclear. Germline CDR1 reads SGHTS; CDR2 reads YDEGEE. The CDR3 length is 15 residues. V gave up 0 bases and J gave up 1 base, with 9 bases separating them. CDR3 region: CASSLGPERTDTQYF. CDR3 sequence (DNA): TGTGCCAGCAGCTTGGGACCAGAGCGCACAGATACGCAGTATTTT.

On this clone: Different DNA sequences within this sample yield the same CDR3. The J gene is TRBJ2-7, the V gene TRBV27; 10 nucleotides align to TRBD2. Germline V lookup: CDR1 MNHEY, CDR2 SMNVEV (reference sequence). The CDR3 loop spans 14 amino acids. Trimming at V came to 6 bases and at J to 2 bases, leaving 4 bases not matched to a gene. Here the CDR3 DNA reads TGTGCCAGCAGGCGCACTAGCGGGACCTACGAGCAGTACTTC. This gives the protein CASRRTSGTYEQYF.

The chain is built from TRBV28 and TRBJ1-5; no definite D call. CDR3 length: 13 residues. In germline, CDR1 is MDHEN, CDR2 SYDVKM. V was shortened by 5 bases and J by 0 bases, with 5 bases between the two germline ends. CDR3 nucleotides: TGTGCCAGCAGTAAGCCTAGCAATCAGCCCCAGCATTTT. Translated: CASSKPSNQPQHF.